One and the same sample provided the 25 T cell receptor beta chains below, sequenced in a study of neurological immune-mediated disorders. This sample's time point: longitudinal time-point 2. TCRdb itself ran the 5' RACE reads through MiXCR, one entry per CDR3 protein. The top ten clones hold 4.5% of a sample with around 50,000 distinct CDR3 sequences, roughly 14% of them seen once. The sequencing sample was made of PBMCs. The source of these receptors is a male donor with HTLV-1-associated myelopathy (HAM/TSP).

This clonotype was seen repeatedly, ten times or more. This chain connects TRBV28 to TRBJ2-1; D is ambiguous. From germline, CDR1 is MDHEN and CDR2 SYDVKM. This CDR3 comprises 12 residues. V gave up 1 base and J gave up 8 bases, with 6 bases separating them. In nucleotides, the CDR3 is TGTGCCAGCAGTTTATTGTTCCATGAGCAGTTCTTC. Its protein is CASSLLFHEQFF.

This clonotype showed up many times. Sequence at one end of the junction differs from germline and may be a read error. The CDR3: CASSLSGWGGHTF. CDR3 bases: TGTGCCAGCAGTTTGTCAGGGTGGGGTGGCCACACCTTC. This rearrangement joins TRBV28 to TRBJ1-2; possible D gene TRBD1, 5 bases. The CDR3 covers 13 residues. The V gene's germline CDR1 is MDHEN and CDR2 SYDVKM.

This clonotype has a single count. A much larger clone sits a single nucleotide away, making a read error possible. The chain has TRBV7-7 and TRBJ2-1; 7 bases are shared with TRBD1. The CDR3 covers 14 residues. CDR1 is SSHAT and CDR2 is FNYEAQ in the germline V gene (reference sequence). CDR3 sequence reads: CASSQGTVRYEQFF. In nucleotides, the CDR3 is TGTGCTAGCAGCCAGGGGACAGTGCGCTATGAGCAGTTCTTC.

This clonotype has at least ten counts. The chain links TRBV5-1 to TRBJ1-4; 9 bases match TRBD1. V gave up 4 bases and J gave up 5 bases; unmatched junction bases: 3. Germline V CDR1 and CDR2: SGHRS, YFSETQ. The length of the CDR3 is 14 residues. Here the CDR3 reads CASSQGQGNEKLFF. For the CDR3, the DNA is TGCGCCAGCAGCCAAGGACAGGGGAATGAAAAACTGTTTTTT.

Concerning this clonotype itself: With a much larger clone just one base away, this may be a read error. The chain employs TRBV14 and TRBJ2-5; 12 bases match TRBD2. The CDR3 is 20 amino acids. CDR1 and CDR2 (germline): SGHDN, FVKESK. The CDR3 nucleotides are TGTGTCAGCAGCCAAGATCGATATAACCTAGCGGGGGGGTACCAAGAGACCCAGTACTTC. Translating gives CVSSQDRYNLAGGYQETQYF.

This clonotype was detected many times. The chain joins TRBV7-9 to TRBJ1-2; no firm D call. The V end lost 5 bases, the J end lost 5 bases, and 12 bases lay between the germline ends. Germline CDR1 SEHNR, CDR2 FQNEAQ (reference sequence). The CDR3 spans 13 residues. The CDR3 sequence is CASSPSVGYGYTF. Here the CDR3 DNA reads TGTGCCAGCAGCCCCAGCGTAGGGTATGGCTACACCTTC.

The sample holds many counts of this clonotype. The chain is built from TRBV20-1 and TRBJ2-5; 8 nucleotides match TRBD2. The CDR3 extends over 13 amino acids. Trimming took 2 bases from V and 4 from J; bases not matched to a gene: 3. Looked up from germline, CDR1 is DFQATT and CDR2 is SNEGSKA (reference sequence). CDR3 loop: CSARRLAGETQYF. In nucleotides, the CDR3 is TGCAGTGCTAGAAGGCTAGCGGGAGAGACCCAGTACTTC.

This clonotype showed up many times. The chain has TRBV6-5 and TRBJ1-1, with D uncertain. V lost 2 bases and J lost 0, with 4 bases in between. Germline CDR1 and CDR2: MNHEY and SVGAGI. This CDR3 comprises 13 residues. The CDR3 reads CASSYEMNTEAFF. The CDR3 DNA follows: TGTGCCAGCAGTTACGAGATGAACACTGAAGCTTTCTTT.

There are many counts of this clonotype. The chain links TRBV5-6 to TRBJ1-2, with D maybe TRBD1 (6 bases). The V and J ends lost 1 base and 2 bases respectively, with 9 bases between them. Germline lookup yields CDR1 SGHDT and CDR2 YYEEEE. The CDR3 is 14 residues long. The CDR3 here is CASSLKTGNYGYTF. CDR3 in DNA: TGTGCCAGCAGCTTGAAAACAGGGAACTATGGCTACACCTTC.

The table lists this clonotype with a count of one. The chain joins TRBV5-6 to TRBJ2-1; D is unresolved. Per germline, CDR1 SGHDT and CDR2 YYEEEE. Between the trimmed V and J ends, which lost 4 bases and 4 bases, there was a span of 18 bases. The CDR3 contains 16 residues. DNA of the CDR3: TGTGCCAGCAGCCCCATGCCCGGTCCAGAGTACAATGAGCAGTTCTTC. Residues: CASSPMPGPEYNEQFF. Full variable domain (rest looked up from reference TRBV5-6 and TRBJ2-1): DAGVTQSPTHLIKTRGQQVTLRCSPKSGHDTVSWYQQALGQGPQFIFQYYEEEERQRGNFPDRFSGHQFPNYSSELNVNALLLGDSALYLCASSPMPGPEYNEQFFGPGTRLTVL.

This clonotype is medium-sized by share. The chain couples TRBV7-2 to TRBJ2-3; no reliable D call. The CDR3 totals 15 residues. V lost 2 bases, J lost 0 bases, and 9 bases lay in between. Germline V lookup: CDR1 SGHTA, CDR2 FQGNSA. CDR3 region: CASSLFAGSTDTQYF. The CDR3 DNA sequence: TGTGCCAGCAGCTTATTTGCCGGGAGCACAGATACGCAGTATTTT.

This rearrangement joins TRBV20-1 to TRBJ2-7; no definite D call. CDR3 length: 10 amino acids. Germline CDR1 is DFQATT and CDR2 is SNEGSKA (reference sequence). The CDR3, as DNA: TGCAGCCACCAATTGGGAGAGCAGTACTTC. Its translation is CSHQLGEQYF.

This clonotype was seen ten or more times. The chain carries TRBV20-1 and TRBJ1-2; D remains unclear. The V end lost 6 bases, the J end lost 4 bases, and 15 bases lay between the germline ends. CDR1 is DFQATT, CDR2 SNEGSKA, per germline (reference sequence). The CDR3 is made up of 13 amino acids. The CDR3 protein is CSALGPSSYGYTF. The CDR3 DNA follows: TGCAGTGCCCTAGGGCCTTCAAGCTATGGCTACACCTTC.

At least ten counts were recorded for this clonotype. The chain combines TRBV7-2 with TRBJ1-1; D not resolved. V was clipped by 1 base and J by 6 bases, with 6 bases between them. Germline CDR1 SGHTA, CDR2 FQGNSA. The CDR3 runs to 12 residues. The chain's CDR3 is CASSLGASEAFF. The CDR3, as DNA: TGTGCCAGCAGCTTAGGTGCATCTGAAGCTTTCTTT. Based on the CDR3 plus reference TRBV7-2 and TRBJ1-1, the full variable domain is GAGVSQSPSNKVTEKGKDVELRCDPISGHTALYWYRQSLGQGLEFLIYFQGNSAPDKSGLPSDRFSAERTGGSVSTLTIQRTQQEDSAVYLCASSLGASEAFFGQGTRLTVV.

This clonotype was picked up many times. The J gene is TRBJ1-2, the V gene TRBV20-1, with 9 bases fitting TRBD1. Germline values: CDR1 DFQATT, CDR2 SNEGSKA (reference sequence). CDR3 length: 14 amino acids. V lost 2 bases, J lost 2 bases, and 3 bases stayed unmatched. The DNA of the CDR3 is TGCAGTGCTAGAAGGGACAGGGTAAACTATGGCTACACCTTC. As protein: CSARRDRVNYGYTF.

V is TRBV12-3 or TRBV12-4 and J is TRBJ2-2; D is perhaps TRBD1 (5 bases). V was cut by 2 bases and J by 5 bases, with 12 bases left in between. The CDR3 contains 15 residues. This CDR3 reads CASSLSPRVTGELFF. The CDR3 coding sequence is TGTGCCAGCAGTTTAAGCCCCAGGGTAACCGGGGAGCTGTTTTTT.

This clonotype has ten or more counts. The V and J genes are TRBV20-1 and TRBJ1-4, with TRBD1 as a possible D gene (5 bases). Trimming pared 4 bases from V and 0 bases from J, leaving 15 bases between. Germline V lookup: CDR1 DFQATT, CDR2 SNEGSKA (reference sequence). The CDR3 contains 16 residues. CDR3 sequence: CSATPVGTATNEKLFF. CDR3 nucleotide sequence: TGCAGTGCTACCCCGGTTGGGACCGCAACTAATGAAAAACTGTTTTTT.

In this sample, this clonotype turned up many times. The V gene is TRBV27, the J gene TRBJ1-5, with D possibly TRBD1 on 5 matching bases. The CDR3 is 16 amino acids. The germline V and J ends were trimmed by 5 bases and 5 bases, with 19 bases remaining between them. Germline lookup yields CDR1 MNHEY and CDR2 SMNVEV (reference sequence). CDR3 loop: CASSRRGTLSDQPQHF. The CDR3 nucleotides read TGTGCCAGCAGTCGCCGGGGGACTTTAAGCGATCAGCCCCAGCATTTT.

This clonotype was found many times. The chain combines TRBV5-5 with TRBJ1-5; unclear D gene. This CDR3 has 15 amino acids. CDR1 and CDR2 (germline): SGHKS, YYEKEE (reference sequence). The germline V and J ends were trimmed by 0 bases and 3 bases, with 10 bases remaining between them. CDR3 nucleotides: TGTGCCAGCAGCTTGGCCGAGGGATTCAATCAGCCCCAGCATTTT. This translates into CASSLAEGFNQPQHF.

This clonotype was seen repeatedly, ten times or more. The chain couples TRBV12-3 or TRBV12-4 to TRBJ1-1; 9 positions match TRBD1. V lost 5 bases to trimming and J lost 10 bases; unmatched junction nucleotides: 5. CDR3 length: 12 residues. The CDR3 region has the DNA TGTGCCAGCAGTCACAGGGGGCAGAGAGCTTTCTTT. Its translation: CASSHRGQRAFF.

At least ten counts were recorded for this clonotype. This chain uses TRBV6-2 or TRBV6-3 with TRBJ1-2, with D unclear. V was trimmed by 5 bases and J by 6 bases, leaving 7 bases between them. This CDR3 comprises 11 residues. CDR1 and CDR2 from the germline V gene are MNHEY and SVGEGT. Written as DNA, the CDR3 is TGTGCCAGCAGTGAGTACGATGGCTACACCTTC. It yields the protein CASSEYDGYTF.

This clonotype came up many times. The chain has TRBV20-1 and TRBJ1-1, with D perhaps TRBD1 (5 bases). Trimming shortened V by 3 bases and J by 5 bases, and 10 bases separated the two germline ends. CDR1 and CDR2 from the germline V gene are DFQATT and SNEGSKA (reference sequence). CDR3 length: 12 amino acids. Here the CDR3 reads CSARGGFTEAFF. As DNA, the CDR3 is TGCAGTGCTAGGGGGGGGTTTACTGAAGCTTTCTTT.

This clonotype was picked up many times. This sequence joins TRBV9 and TRBJ2-6; D call uncertain. Germline values: CDR1 SGDLS, CDR2 YYNGEE. This CDR3 region has 14 residues. V gave up 1 base and J gave up 2 bases, with 4 bases separating them. The CDR3 bases are TGTGCCAGCAGCGTAAACCCTGGGGCCAACGTCCTGACTTTC. Translating it yields CASSVNPGANVLTF.

A word on this clonotype: One end of the junction does not line up with germline, which may come from a read error. The chain recombines TRBV5-1 with TRBJ2-3, with 8 bases that match TRBD1. Germline V gene lookup returns CDR1 SGHRS and CDR2 YFSETQ. This CDR3 has 16 residues. CDR3 in amino acids: CASSLDRGMSTDTLYF. CDR3 nucleotides: TGCGCCAGCAGCTTGGACAGGGGGATGTCCACAGATACGCTGTATTTT.

Many counts were recorded for this clonotype. The V gene is TRBV3-1, the J gene TRBJ1-1; 7 positions agree with TRBD1. Germline trimming cut 4 bases from V and 4 bases from J; bases unmatched to any gene: 12. The CDR3 spans 16 residues. Germline V gene data show CDR1 as LGHDT and CDR2 as YNNKEL (reference sequence). The CDR3 protein is CASSLNAGGGITEAFF. In DNA form, the CDR3 reads TGTGCCAGCAGCCTAAACGCAGGGGGAGGGATCACTGAAGCTTTCTTT.